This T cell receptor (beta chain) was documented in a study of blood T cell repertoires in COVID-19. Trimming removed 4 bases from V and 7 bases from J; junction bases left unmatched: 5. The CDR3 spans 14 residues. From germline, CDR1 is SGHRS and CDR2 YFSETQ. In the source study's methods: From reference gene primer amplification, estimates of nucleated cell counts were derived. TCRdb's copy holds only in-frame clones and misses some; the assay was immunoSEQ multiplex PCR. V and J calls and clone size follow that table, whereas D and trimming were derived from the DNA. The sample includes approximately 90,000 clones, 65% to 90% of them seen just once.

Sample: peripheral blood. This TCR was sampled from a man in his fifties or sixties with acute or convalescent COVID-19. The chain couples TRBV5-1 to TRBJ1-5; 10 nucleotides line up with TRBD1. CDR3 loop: CASSTGQGEQPQHF. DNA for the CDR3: TGCGCCAGCAGCACCGGACAGGGGGAACAGCCCCAGCATTTT.